This TCR beta chain was captured in a study of blood T cells in healthy people across ages (dated by TCRdb to between 2015 and 2016). About the study as a whole: In model experiments, template switching captured about one uniquely barcoded TCR beta cDNA molecule for every two T cells. Age-related changes in TCR beta repertoire diversity were measured in the study by deep sequencing normalized with unique cDNA molecular identifiers. The donors were divided into four age groups: young (average around 17 years), middle-aged (about 41), aged (62) and long-lived (around 87). Two additional independent replicas of 1 million unique cDNA reads from the same blood draw were analyzed for two donors (one aged 18 to 30 and one aged 80 or older).

The roughly 39 donors, aged roughly 6 to 100 years, were systemically healthy Caucasian individuals from Russia. Approximately 9.3 milliliters of peripheral blood were collected from each donor into EDTA-treated Vacutainer tubes. Ficoll-Paque density-gradient centrifugation was used to isolate PBMCs, with at least 6 million per sample. Trizol reagent was used to extract total RNA from PBMCs, with at least 6 micrograms per sample. The percentages of naive CD45RAhigh/CD27high T cells were determined by flow cytometry on a PBMC aliquot from every donor. About this clonotype: It has no known antigen specificity. No quality values exist for individual bases; no much larger clone is one base distant.

CDR1 and CDR2 (DFQATT, SNEGSKA) derive from the germline V gene (reference sequence). The CDR3, cysteine through phenylalanine, is 15 amino acids long. Only the CDR3 DNA is retained, 45 bases long and in frame from the first base. Libraries came from 5' RACE. The sequencing machine was an Illumina HiSeq 2500. A second roughly 6 to 12 cycle PCR used a sample-barcoded 5' primer and a J-beta primer mix. A unique molecular identifier was introduced onto each TCR beta cDNA molecule by a template-switch 5' adaptor carrying 12 random nucleotides. Each sample yielded at least 3 million CDR3-containing paired-end reads. First-strand cDNA synthesis was performed from all RNA using the Mint cDNA synthesis kit, with priming by a TRBC-specific oligonucleotide. All cDNA was treated with uracil-DNA glycosylase and then went through a first 18-cycle PCR with the universal primers M1SS and BC2_uni_R. The source study handled its data this way. Each sample was normalized by randomly selecting 1 million high-quality reads, each carrying a distinct molecular identifier. Reads with shared molecular identifiers were discarded instead of being binned into consensus sequences. CDR3 identification, clonotype clustering and error correction used MiTCR with a Q25 quality threshold and the strictest error-elimination algorithm. A nonparametric unseen species model using Euler transformation provided a lower-bound estimate of total TCR beta diversity. In-frame beta chains were kept once TCRdb had trimmed the public reads at Q25 with fastp and called clones with MiXCR. Each entry is one CDR3 protein sequence, shown with its most common DNA and genes. TCRdb, rather than the study authors, made the V and J calls. The sample table holds roughly 550,000 distinct CDR3 sequences, of which nearly 25% were seen once. Approximately 10% of the sample is held by the ten biggest clonotypes.

Here is what the overall study found, with its caveats: Compared with the aged group, the long-lived group had more naive CD4+ T cells, fewer expanded clones and increased TCR diversity, suggesting age selection. Observed TCR beta diversity correlated strongly with the percentage of naive T cells measured by flow cytometry. Total diversity estimates from one million sequenced T cells were considered lower bounds and underestimates. Because profiling used bulk unsorted PBMCs, naive and antigen-experienced compartments could not be compared conclusively. As age increased, observed TCR beta diversity per million T cells dropped in a roughly linear way, and a significant reduction was already evident by age 40. The CMV infection status of donors was not known, potentially confounding age-related changes in expanded clonotypes.

These data also formed part of another study, on T cells of mothers and their children. Per the second study: Donors were nine systemically healthy Caucasian individuals: three mothers and their six children. cDNA synthesis used all of the extracted RNA, with roughly 1.6 ug of RNA in each 15 ul reaction. Sample barcodes and 2-4 random nucleotides were added via the M1S primer in the second PCR. Each mother yielded over 9.5 million TCR beta CDR3 reads and each child some 3 million reads. In both related and unrelated pairs, thymic selection shapes the output of TCR recombination in a similar way, with inherited differences having only a minor effect. Normalized repertoire overlap was always found to be slightly, but never significantly, higher in related mother-child pairs than in unrelated mother-child pairs. With a sensitivity of approximately 93 clones per million clonotypes, no persistent microchimeric T cell clones were detected. Deep NGS was used in the study to compare the TCR beta repertoires of mothers and children and to look for features that separate related mother-child pairs from unrelated individuals. The mean age was approximately 41 +/- 4 years for the mothers and around 11 +/- 4 years for the children. After adapter ligation was performed with NEBNext reagents, the libraries were sequenced on an Illumina HiSeq 2000 with 100+100 nt paired-end reads. To prevent cross-contamination, the mother and child libraries were prepared a month apart and were sequenced in separate runs. Each donor had between roughly 500,000 and 2,200,000 distinct TCR beta clonotypes identified. Naive TCR beta clonotypes were estimated from low-frequency clonotypes matched to each donor's FACS-determined naive share, without sorting.

The rearrangement joined TRBV20-1 to TRBJ2-5; 10 nucleotides in the junction match TRBD2. The J call could be wrong; TRBJ2-7 is a better fit for the DNA end. The sequenced sample was blood. The clonotype was recovered from a boy between 5 and 17 years old in good health. The CDR3 sequence is CSADTSGMISYEQYF. The DNA reads as follows: TGCAGTGCTGATACTAGCGGGATGATCTCCTACGAGCAGTACTTC.